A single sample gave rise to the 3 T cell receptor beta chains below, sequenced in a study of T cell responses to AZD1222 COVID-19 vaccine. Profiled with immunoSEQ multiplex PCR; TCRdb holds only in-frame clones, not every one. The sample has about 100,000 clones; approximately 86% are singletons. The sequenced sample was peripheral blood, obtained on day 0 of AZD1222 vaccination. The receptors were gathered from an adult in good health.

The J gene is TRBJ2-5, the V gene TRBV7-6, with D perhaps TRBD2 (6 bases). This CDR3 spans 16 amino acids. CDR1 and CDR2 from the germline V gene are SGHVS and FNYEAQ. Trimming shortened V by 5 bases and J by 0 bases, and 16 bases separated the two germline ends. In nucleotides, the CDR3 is TGTGCCAGCAGCCACGACTTGCGGGGAGACCAAGAGACCCAGTACTTC. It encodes CASSHDLRGDQETQYF.

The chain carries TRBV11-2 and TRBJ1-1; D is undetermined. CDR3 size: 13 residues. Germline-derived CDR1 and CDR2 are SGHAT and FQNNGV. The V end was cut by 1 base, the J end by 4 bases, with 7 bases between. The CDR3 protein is CASSLGLSTEAFF. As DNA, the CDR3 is TGTGCCAGCAGCTTAGGGTTGAGCACTGAAGCTTTCTTT.

Here the CDR3 DNA reads TGTGCCAGCGGTATGACAGGGGGCACCGGGGAGCTGTTTTTT. It specifies CASGMTGGTGELFF. The rearrangement links TRBV27 to TRBJ2-2, with 9 nucleotides matching TRBD1. Germline V gene data show CDR1 as MNHEY and CDR2 as SMNVEV (reference sequence). The CDR3 length is 14 residues. After removal of 8 bases from V and 4 bases from J, the junction contained 5 bases not matched to a gene.